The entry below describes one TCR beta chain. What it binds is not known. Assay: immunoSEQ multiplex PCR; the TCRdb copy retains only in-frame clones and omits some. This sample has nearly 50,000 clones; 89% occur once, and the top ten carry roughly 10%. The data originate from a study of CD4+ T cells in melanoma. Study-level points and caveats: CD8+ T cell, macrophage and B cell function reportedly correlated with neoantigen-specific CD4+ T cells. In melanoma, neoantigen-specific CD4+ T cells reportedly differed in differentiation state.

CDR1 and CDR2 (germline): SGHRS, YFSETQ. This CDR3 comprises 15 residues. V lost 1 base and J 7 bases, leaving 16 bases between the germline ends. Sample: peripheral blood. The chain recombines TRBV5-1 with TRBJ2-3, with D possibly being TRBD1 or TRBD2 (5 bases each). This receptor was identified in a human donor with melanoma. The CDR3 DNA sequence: TGCGCCAGCAGCTTGTCGCCAGGGAGCTTTAATACGCAGTATTTT. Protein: CASSLSPGSFNTQYF.